The T cell receptor (beta chain) under discussion was sequenced for a study of shared clonotypes between healthy human individuals. The V gene end was trimmed by 5 bases and the J gene end by 9 bases; junction bases not matched to a gene: 18. This CDR3 has 19 amino acids. CDR1 and CDR2 from the germline V gene are MNHEY and SMNVEV (reference sequence). Measured with immunoSEQ multiplex PCR; TCRdb has only the in-frame clones, and not every one. The data contain about 1,500,000 clones, about 96% of them singletons. There were no recent acute infections or vaccinations among the donors, who were healthy HIV-negative adults.

This receptor was taken from a young man in good health. This chain links TRBV27 with TRBJ2-1, with TRBD2 matching over 14 bases. Source material: naive CD4+ T cells sorted from blood. Subset noted: CD45RA+ positively selected. The CDR3 is CASSLLEESGLAGVGEQFF. DNA for the CDR3: TGTGCCAGCAGTCTGCTAGAGGAATCGGGACTAGCGGGAGTCGGTGAGCAGTTCTTC.